Each of the 16 T cell receptor beta chains below was sequenced from the same sample in a study of shared clonotypes between healthy human individuals. Measured with immunoSEQ multiplex PCR; TCRdb has only the in-frame clones, and not every one. This sample has about 1.5 million clones; around 97% occur once, and the top ten carry over 1%. Specimen: naive CD4+ T cells sorted from blood. Subset reported: CD45RA+ positively selected. These receptors came from a man aged 30-40 years in good health.

The chain combines TRBV15 with TRBJ1-1; a weak D match, TRBD1 (6 bases). Trimming stripped 3 bases from V and 1 base from J, with 12 bases between. The V gene's germline CDR1 is LNHNV and CDR2 YYDKDF (reference sequence). This CDR3 region has 15 residues. The chain's CDR3 is CATSRHGTQNTEAFF. The CDR3 nucleotides read TGTGCCACCAGCAGGCACGGGACACAGAACACTGAAGCTTTCTTT.

V and J are TRBV7-2 and TRBJ2-7; D not certain. Germline CDR1 reads SGHTA; CDR2 reads FQGNSA. This CDR3 is 15 amino acids long. V was trimmed by 0 bases and J by 0 bases, leaving 9 bases between them. The CDR3 region is CASSLAWQASYEQYF. CDR3 nucleotide sequence: TGTGCCAGCAGCTTAGCGTGGCAGGCCTCCTACGAGCAGTACTTC. Full variable domain (rest looked up from reference TRBV7-2 and TRBJ2-7): GAGVSQSPSNKVTEKGKDVELRCDPISGHTALYWYRQSLGQGLEFLIYFQGNSAPDKSGLPSDRFSAERTGGSVSTLTIQRTQQEDSAVYLCASSLAWQASYEQYFGPGTRLTVT.

V is TRBV12-5 and J is TRBJ2-2; D is possibly TRBD2 (6 bases). The germline V and J ends were trimmed by 2 bases and 3 bases, with 16 bases remaining between them. Germline V lookup: CDR1 LGHNT, CDR2 FRNRAP. The length of the CDR3 is 17 residues. The CDR3 region has the DNA TGTGCTAGTGGTTTGTCACGCCCGGAGGGCCACACCGGGGAGCTGTTTTTT. It translates to CASGLSRPEGHTGELFF. Using reference TRBV12-5 and TRBJ2-2 for the parts outside the CDR3, the full variable domain is DARVTQTPRHKVTEMGQEVTMRCQPILGHNTVFWYRQTMMQGLELLAYFRNRAPLDDSGMPKDRFSAEMPDATLATLKIQPSEPRDSAVYFCASGLSRPEGHTGELFFGEGSRLTVL.

This chain connects TRBV5-4 to TRBJ2-1, with 14 bases aligning to TRBD2. Unmatched junction bases numbered 6, after V lost 4 bases and J lost 9 bases. The CDR3 loop spans 15 amino acids. The germline V gene encodes CDR1 SGHNT and CDR2 YYREEE (reference sequence). The CDR3 nucleotides read TGTGCCAGCAGCATGGGACTAGCGGGAGTGGGTGAGCAGTTCTTC. This gives the protein CASSMGLAGVGEQFF.

The rearrangement links TRBV5-4 to TRBJ2-7; 10 nucleotides match TRBD2. Germline V CDR1 and CDR2: SGHNT, YYREEE (reference sequence). This CDR3 comprises 13 residues. V trimming: 4 bases; J trimming: 7 bases; junction bases outside the gene matches: 5. The CDR3 reads CASSNELAGEQYF. Written as DNA, the CDR3 is TGTGCCAGCAGCAACGAACTAGCGGGAGAGCAGTACTTC.

The chain joins TRBV19 to TRBJ1-5; TRBD1 is a possible D gene (6 bases). V dropped 5 bases and J dropped 7 bases, with 18 bases sitting between them. CDR3 length equals 15 residues. In germline, CDR1 is LNHDA, CDR2 SQIVND (reference sequence). CDR3 loop: CASSATTGWGQPQHF. CDR3 nucleotide sequence: TGTGCCAGTAGTGCCACCACAGGGTGGGGACAGCCCCAGCATTTT.

This chain uses TRBV29-1 with TRBJ1-2; tentative D call: TRBD1 (6 bases). Germline CDR1 SQVTM, CDR2 ANQGSEA. The CDR3 runs to 11 residues. The V gene lost 4 bases and the J gene lost 7 bases, with 10 bases spanning the gap. CDR3 sequence: CSVAVGGGYTF. In DNA form, the CDR3 reads TGCAGCGTTGCTGTAGGGGGTGGCTACACCTTC.

This sequence joins TRBV19 and TRBJ2-1; no clear D gene. CDR1 is LNHDA, CDR2 SQIVND, per germline (reference sequence). V was pared by 4 bases and J by 13 bases, with 17 bases between. The CDR3 loop spans 13 amino acids. The CDR3 is CASSTLPQASQFF. In nucleotides, the CDR3 is TGTGCCAGTAGTACCCTCCCTCAAGCCTCCCAGTTCTTC.

This sequence joins TRBV7-2 and TRBJ2-3, with a tentative D call TRBD2 (7 bases). The ends were cut back, 7 bases at V and 7 bases at J, with 27 bases in the middle. Per the germline V gene, CDR1 is SGHTA and CDR2 is FQGNSA. The CDR3 extends over 17 amino acids. Here the CDR3 reads CASTLTLGGALTNTQYF. CDR3 nucleotides: TGTGCCAGCACCCTAACACTAGGGGGGGCGCTTACAAATACGCAGTATTTT. The full variable domain, completed using reference TRBV7-2 and TRBJ2-3, is GAGVSQSPSNKVTEKGKDVELRCDPISGHTALYWYRQSLGQGLEFLIYFQGNSAPDKSGLPSDRFSAERTGGSVSTLTIQRTQQEDSAVYLCASTLTLGGALTNTQYFGPGTRLTVL.

J is TRBJ2-7 and V is TRBV6-5, with TRBD2 matching over 12 bases. Looked up from germline, CDR1 is MNHEY and CDR2 is SVGAGI. The CDR3 has 15 amino acids. The V gene end was trimmed by 4 bases and the J gene end by 7 bases; junction bases not matched to a gene: 8. CDR3 protein: CASSSKTSGRVEQYF. The CDR3 coding sequence is TGTGCCAGCAGTTCTAAGACTAGCGGGAGAGTTGAGCAGTACTTC.

CDR3 in amino acids: CASSLGSTETQYF. CDR3 in DNA: TGCGCCAGCAGCTTGGGCAGTACAGAGACCCAGTACTTC. The J gene is TRBJ2-5, the V gene TRBV5-1; D gene unclear. The ends were cut back, 0 bases at V and 4 bases at J, with 7 bases in the middle. Germline V lookup: CDR1 SGHRS, CDR2 YFSETQ. The CDR3 is 13 amino acids. The variable domain in full, completed from reference TRBV5-1 and TRBJ2-5, reads KAGVTQTPRYLIKTRGQQVTLSCSPISGHRSVSWYQQTPGQGLQFLFEYFSETQRNKGNFPGRFSGRQFSNSRSEMNVSTLELGDSALYLCASSLGSTETQYFGPGTRLLVL.

The chain combines TRBV19 with TRBJ2-3; D call uncertain. Trimming removed 4 bases at V and 2 bases at J, with 7 bases between. There are 13 residues in the CDR3. The V gene's germline CDR1 is LNHDA and CDR2 SQIVND (reference sequence). The CDR3 reads CASSTQHTDTQYF. CDR3 in DNA: TGTGCCAGTAGTACCCAGCACACAGATACGCAGTATTTT.

The chain recombines TRBV6-1 with TRBJ1-1; tentatively, D is TRBD1 (6 bases). Germline assignment: CDR1 MNHNS and CDR2 SASEGT. The V gene lost 11 bases and the J gene lost 4 bases, with 11 bases spanning the gap. The length of the CDR3 is 11 residues. The CDR3 DNA reads TGTGCCGCCTCGGGGGCCACTGAAGCTTTCTTT. Translating it yields CAASGATEAFF.

V usage is TRBV6-1 and J usage is TRBJ2-1; 9 bases are a match to TRBD2. V lost 2 bases to trimming and J lost 10 bases; unmatched junction nucleotides: 12. Germline V gene lookup returns CDR1 MNHNS and CDR2 SASEGT. The length of the CDR3 is 16 residues. CDR3 in DNA: TGTGCCAGCAGTGAACGGTTCGGACTAGCGTTAAGGGAGCAGTTCTTC. Residues: CASSERFGLALREQFF.

The CDR3 is CASKGQAGREQFF. DNA for the CDR3: TGTGCCAGCAAGGGACAAGCGGGACGGGAGCAGTTCTTC. The rearrangement links TRBV6-5 to TRBJ2-1; a weak D match, TRBD2 (7 bases). The CDR3 is made up of 13 amino acids. The germline CDR1 and CDR2 sequences are MNHEY and SVGAGI. The V gene lost 7 bases and the J gene lost 10 bases, with 17 bases spanning the gap.

V gene TRBV6-6 combines with J gene TRBJ2-7; the D gene is possibly TRBD2 (6 bases). The ends were cut back, 4 bases at V and 6 bases at J, with 13 bases in the middle. Germline-derived CDR1 and CDR2 are MNHNY and SVGAGI (reference sequence). The CDR3 has 13 residues. The CDR3 reads CASSSPTSPEQYF. DNA of the CDR3: TGTGCCAGCAGTTCCCCTACTAGCCCCGAGCAGTACTTC.